These 30 T cell receptor beta chains were all obtained from the same sample, sequenced in a study of a mutant IDH1 vaccine in newly diagnosed glioma. Sequencing used immunoSEQ multiplex PCR; TCRdb keeps in-frame clones, though not all of them. The table shows 24,000 or so clones, with 84% occurring only once. These TCRs are of unknown antigen specificity. Described time point: week 47, end of study. In every dose of vaccine, 300 ug of mutant IDH1 20-mer peptide was given alongside topical imiquimod. The source material was PBMCs, sampled from a glioma patient whose treatment included an IDH1 peptide vaccine. These receptors all stem from a man aged 40-49 years with glioma.

This clone showed up just a few times. V gene TRBV5-8 combines with J gene TRBJ2-5, with 13 bases lining up with TRBD2. With V trimmed by 1 base and J by 11 bases, 14 bases remained unmatched. The CDR3 runs 17 residues. The germline gives CDR1 SGHTS, CDR2 YDEGEE. The DNA of the CDR3 is TGTGCCAGCAGCTTGAAAGTCCCCGGACTAGCGGGAGTCAGTCAGTACTTC. Translation gives CASSLKVPGLAGVSQYF.

This chain connects TRBV7-8 to TRBJ2-1, with D tentatively TRBD2 (5 bases). CDR1 is SGHVS, CDR2 FQNEAQ, per germline. The CDR3 loop spans 16 amino acids. The V and J ends lost 5 bases and 1 base respectively, with 15 bases between them. In DNA, the CDR3 is TGTGCCAGCAGCGTCCTACTAGGAGGATCCTACAATGAGCAGTTCTTC. Translating gives CASSVLLGGSYNEQFF. The full variable domain, with the rest looked up from reference TRBV7-8 and TRBJ2-1, is GAGVSQSPRYKVAKRGQDVALRCDPISGHVSLFWYQQALGQGPEFLTYFQNEAQLDKSGLPSDRFFAERPEGSVSTLKIQRTQQEDSAVYLCASSVLLGGSYNEQFFGPGTRLTVL.

The V and J genes are TRBV27 and TRBJ2-1; no definite D call. The CDR3 is made up of 13 amino acids. The ends were cut back, 5 bases at V and 5 bases at J, with 10 bases in the middle. In germline, CDR1 is MNHEY, CDR2 SMNVEV (reference sequence). This CDR3 is CASSPQVDNEQFF. CDR3 bases: TGTGCCAGCAGTCCCCAGGTGGACAATGAGCAGTTCTTC.

The gene calls are TRBV7-2 and TRBJ2-1; D may be TRBD1 or TRBD2 (5 bases each). This CDR3 spans 15 amino acids. V lost 5 bases and J 6 bases, leaving 17 bases between the germline ends. Germline-derived CDR1 and CDR2 are SGHTA and FQGNSA. CDR3 in amino acids: CASSPTGPLGNEQFF. CDR3 coding DNA: TGTGCCAGCAGCCCAACGGGACCCTTGGGCAATGAGCAGTTCTTC.

V is TRBV19 and J is TRBJ1-5; D ambiguous. Germline CDR1 reads LNHDA; CDR2 reads SQIVND (reference sequence). The germline V and J ends were trimmed by 3 bases and 1 base, with 10 bases remaining between them. This CDR3 spans 15 amino acids. CDR3 sequence: CASSIVGESNQPQHF. CDR3 sequence (DNA): TGTGCCAGTAGTATCGTAGGAGAGAGCAATCAGCCCCAGCATTTT.

The chain links TRBV7-2 to TRBJ1-4; tentatively, D is TRBD1 (6 bases). Trimming removed 1 base at V and 3 bases at J, with 15 bases between. The V gene's germline CDR1 is SGHTA and CDR2 FQGNSA. This CDR3 comprises 17 residues. CDR3 nucleotide sequence: TGTGCCAGCAGCTTAGGGGCTCCCAGGGGTCCTAATGAAAAACTGTTTTTT. This gives the protein CASSLGAPRGPNEKLFF.

The chain couples TRBV9 to TRBJ2-4; no clear D. Germline loops: CDR1 SGDLS, CDR2 YYNGEE. The CDR3 runs to 14 residues. V was trimmed by 4 bases and J by 0 bases, leaving 8 bases between them. The CDR3 reads CASSPQLAKNIQYF. As DNA, the CDR3 is TGTGCCAGCAGCCCACAGCTAGCCAAAAACATTCAGTACTTC.

The chain is built from TRBV5-6 and TRBJ2-5; TRBD2 matches 9 bases. In germline, CDR1 is SGHDT, CDR2 YYEEEE. The CDR3 runs 18 residues. Trimming removed 2 bases from V and 5 bases from J; junction bases left unmatched: 16. The chain's CDR3 is CASSLSGSGRRVSETQYF. The CDR3, as DNA: TGTGCCAGCAGCTTATCAGGTAGCGGGAGAAGAGTAAGCGAGACCCAGTACTTC.

V is TRBV5-4 and J is TRBJ2-2; 11 bases line up with TRBD2. This CDR3 has 16 residues. V gave up 4 bases and J gave up 6 bases; unmatched junction bases: 8. Germline V gene lookup returns CDR1 SGHNT and CDR2 YYREEE (reference sequence). CDR3 sequence: CASSPRLAGKSGELFF. The CDR3 DNA sequence: TGTGCCAGCAGCCCCCGACTAGCGGGAAAATCCGGGGAGCTGTTTTTT.

There are a few counts of this clone. This chain connects TRBV2 to TRBJ2-2, with TRBD1 matching 7 bases. CDR3 size: 16 residues. The germline CDR1 and CDR2 sequences are SNHLY and FYNNEI. The J segment lost 4 bases and the V segment lost 4 bases, leaving 9 bases of the junction unmatched. The CDR3 bases are TGTGCCAGCAGTGTGGGACAGACCCCAGGCACCGGGGAGCTGTTTTTT. Encoded protein: CASSVGQTPGTGELFF. Together with reference TRBV2 and TRBJ2-2, the CDR3 gives the full variable domain: EPEVTQTPSHQVTQMGQEVILRCVPISNHLYFYWYRQILGQKVEFLVSFYNNEISEKSEIFDDQFSVERPDGSNFTLKIRSTKLEDSAMYFCASSVGQTPGTGELFFGEGSRLTVL.

The genes are TRBV23-1 and TRBJ2-3, with 13 bases aligning to TRBD2. TRBV23-1 is treated as an ORF (open reading frame) with a function not yet certain. With 6 bases clipped from V and 2 bases from J, the junction kept 26 bases outside the gene matches. The CDR3 runs to 23 residues. The DNA for the CDR3 is TGCGCCAGCAGCCCAAACCCCCGCTGGACTAGCGGGAGACCGGCAATCCTCACAGATACGCAGTATTTT. Translated: CASSPNPRWTSGRPAILTDTQYF.

This clone was seen just once. The chain joins TRBV5-6 to TRBJ2-7, with 9 nucleotides matching TRBD1. Germline V lookup: CDR1 SGHDT, CDR2 YYEEEE. The CDR3 loop spans 16 amino acids. J was trimmed by 3 bases and V by 0 bases; bases with no gene match: 7. The CDR3 is CASSLAGGQGRYEQYF. CDR3 coding DNA: TGTGCCAGCAGCTTGGCGGGGGGACAGGGTCGCTACGAGCAGTACTTC.

This chain connects TRBV7-9 to TRBJ2-7; D gene uncertain. V dropped 2 bases and J dropped 7 bases, with 6 bases sitting between them. This CDR3 is built from 11 residues. Germline values: CDR1 SEHNR, CDR2 FQNEAQ (reference sequence). CDR3 region: CASSLFQEQYF. In DNA form, the CDR3 reads TGTGCCAGCAGCTTATTCCAAGAGCAGTACTTC.

V gene TRBV2 combines with J gene TRBJ1-5; 9 nucleotides align to TRBD1. V was clipped by 5 bases and J by 2 bases; unmatched bases: 4. This CDR3 has 15 residues. CDR1 and CDR2 from the germline V gene are SNHLY and FYNNEI. The CDR3 DNA follows: TGTGCCAGCAGTCAAGGGACAGGGCGCAATCAGCCCCAGCATTTT. Translation gives CASSQGTGRNQPQHF.

This clone was detected a few times. The chain combines TRBV6-1 with TRBJ1-5, with a possible D match to TRBD1 (6 bases). The CDR3 contains 13 residues. V lost 8 bases to trimming and J lost 7 bases, with 15 bases between them. Per germline, CDR1 MNHNS and CDR2 SASEGT. CDR3 region: CASQLGGQQPQHF. CDR3 DNA: TGTGCCAGCCAGTTGGGGGGGCAACAGCCCCAGCATTTT.

This chain joins TRBV5-4 and TRBJ1-1; no firm D call. V lost 4 bases to trimming and J lost 1 base, with 2 bases between them. Germline loops: CDR1 SGHNT, CDR2 YYREEE (reference sequence). This CDR3 is 11 amino acids long. CDR3 coding DNA: TGTGCCAGCAGCAGGAACACTGAAGCTTTCTTT. This sequence encodes CASSRNTEAFF.

The chain recombines TRBV5-5 with TRBJ1-5; D is unresolved. The CDR3 is 15 residues long. CDR1 SGHKS and CDR2 YYEKEE come from the germline V gene (reference sequence). V gave up 2 bases and J gave up 6 bases, with 15 bases separating them. CDR3 residues: CASSLGDKSRQPQHF. In DNA, the CDR3 is TGTGCCAGCAGCTTAGGCGACAAGTCTCGTCAGCCCCAGCATTTT.

The chain has TRBV6-6 and TRBJ1-2, with TRBD1 identical over 8 bases. The CDR3 sequence is 14 residues long. The junction had 0 bases not matched to a gene; V was cut back by 0 bases and J by 3 bases. Germline V CDR1 and CDR2: MNHNY, SVGAGI (reference sequence). CDR3 region: CASSYSTGDYGYTF. DNA of the CDR3: TGTGCCAGCAGTTACTCGACAGGGGACTATGGCTACACCTTC.

This rearrangement joins TRBV11-2 to TRBJ2-6; 8 bases agree with TRBD1. In germline, CDR1 is SGHAT, CDR2 FQNNGV. Germline trimming cut 5 bases from V and 0 bases from J; bases unmatched to any gene: 9. The CDR3 is made up of 18 amino acids. This CDR3 is CASSRAGTGGSGANVLTF. CDR3 sequence (DNA): TGTGCCAGCAGCCGGGCCGGGACAGGAGGCTCTGGGGCCAACGTCCTGACTTTC.

This clone was detected a few times. This chain connects TRBV7-9 to TRBJ2-3; D gene ambiguous. Germline-derived CDR1 and CDR2 are SEHNR and FQNEAQ (reference sequence). The CDR3 runs 14 residues. V lost 2 bases and J lost 6, with 12 bases in between. The CDR3 sequence is CASSLSPTPDTQYF. DNA for the CDR3: TGTGCCAGCAGCTTATCCCCAACCCCGGATACGCAGTATTTT. The entire variable domain, with the rest obtained from reference TRBV7-9 and TRBJ2-3, is as follows: DTGVSQNPRHKITKRGQNVTFRCDPISEHNRLYWYRQTLGQGPEFLTYFQNEAQLEKSRLLSDRFSAERPKGSFSTLEIQRTEQGDSAMYLCASSLSPTPDTQYFGPGTRLTVL.

Here the CDR3 reads CASRLTSGRTDTQYF. In DNA form, the CDR3 reads TGTGCCAGCAGGCTGACTAGCGGGAGAACCGATACGCAGTATTTT. The V gene is TRBV7-6, the J gene TRBJ2-3, with TRBD2 matching 12 bases. This CDR3 region has 15 residues. Germline V gene lookup returns CDR1 SGHVS and CDR2 FNYEAQ. With V trimmed by 6 bases and J by 6 bases, 7 bases remained unmatched.

V gene TRBV25-1 combines with J gene TRBJ2-3, with unresolved D. The CDR3 loop spans 13 amino acids. Trimming took 4 bases from V and 6 from J, leaving 11 bases between them. Germline CDR1 reads MGHDK; CDR2 reads SYGVNS. The CDR3 here is CASSGRALDTQYF. The CDR3 DNA sequence: TGTGCCAGCAGTGGCCGGGCCTTGGATACGCAGTATTTT.

The chain combines TRBV5-1 with TRBJ2-6; weak D call: TRBD1 (6 bases). Trimming removed 2 bases from V and 4 bases from J, with 10 bases in between. The germline CDR1 and CDR2 sequences are SGHRS and YFSETQ. The CDR3 is 15 residues long. The CDR3 spells CASSFGDTGANVLTF. The CDR3 nucleotides are TGCGCCAGCAGCTTTGGGGACACCGGGGCCAACGTCCTGACTTTC.

V is TRBV5-1 and J is TRBJ2-1, with TRBD2 matching 14 bases. This CDR3 spans 18 amino acids. With V trimmed by 3 bases and J by 0 bases, 5 bases remained unmatched. Germline CDR1 and CDR2: SGHRS and YFSETQ. The CDR3 DNA follows: TGCGCCAGCAGCTCGGGACTAGCGGGAGCCGTCTCCTACAATGAGCAGTTCTTC. This translates into CASSSGLAGAVSYNEQFF.

The chain has TRBV18 and TRBJ1-1, with TRBD1 matching 8 bases. Per the germline V gene, CDR1 is KGHSH and CDR2 is LQKENI. Germline trimming cut 3 bases from V and 1 base from J; bases unmatched to any gene: 4. The CDR3 has 15 amino acids. The CDR3 sequence is CASSPLTGENTEAFF. CDR3 nucleotides: TGTGCCAGCTCACCCCTGACAGGGGAGAACACTGAAGCTTTCTTT.

The J gene is TRBJ1-2, the V gene TRBV2; possibly TRBD1 for D (5 bases). V was shortened by 3 bases and J by 4 bases, with 9 bases between the two germline ends. Germline CDR1 reads SNHLY; CDR2 reads FYNNEI. This CDR3 is built from 13 residues. CDR3 protein: CASSDRVAYGYTF. CDR3 nucleotides: TGTGCCAGCAGTGACAGGGTAGCCTATGGCTACACCTTC.

The chain employs TRBV10-1 and TRBJ2-1; D is unclear. The CDR3 has 14 residues. The germline V gene has CDR1 WNHNN and CDR2 SYGVQD (reference sequence). Trimming cost V 8 bases and J 6 bases, with 17 bases left between them. CDR3 coding DNA: TGCGCCAGCCCGTGGGTAGGGTCGAGCAATGAGCAGTTCTTC. Its translation is CASPWVGSSNEQFF.

This chain links TRBV6-6 with TRBJ2-7, with a weak D call TRBD2 (6 bases). The germline V and J ends were trimmed by 6 bases and 5 bases, with 14 bases remaining between them. The CDR3 runs to 13 residues. Germline-derived CDR1 and CDR2 are MNHNY and SVGAGI (reference sequence). The CDR3 bases are TGTGCCAGCAGCCTTCGCGGAGGGAACGAGCAGTACTTC. Translating it yields CASSLRGGNEQYF.

The chain combines TRBV6-5 with TRBJ1-1, with TRBD1 identical over 7 bases. The CDR3 contains 13 residues. V lost 6 bases, J lost 1 base, and 2 bases stayed unmatched. Germline CDR1 MNHEY, CDR2 SVGAGI. The chain's CDR3 is CASRYRGNTEAFF. In nucleotides, the CDR3 is TGTGCCAGCAGATACAGGGGGAACACTGAAGCTTTCTTT.

The chain has TRBV5-8 and TRBJ2-7, with D tentatively TRBD1 (6 bases). Germline-derived CDR1 and CDR2 are SGHTS and YDEGEE. The CDR3 runs to 14 residues. V shed 0 bases and J shed 9 bases, with 16 bases lying between them. CDR3 nucleotides: TGTGCCAGCAGCTTGGGGTCCTTTTTAGGGGGGCAGTACTTC. It is translated as CASSLGSFLGGQYF.